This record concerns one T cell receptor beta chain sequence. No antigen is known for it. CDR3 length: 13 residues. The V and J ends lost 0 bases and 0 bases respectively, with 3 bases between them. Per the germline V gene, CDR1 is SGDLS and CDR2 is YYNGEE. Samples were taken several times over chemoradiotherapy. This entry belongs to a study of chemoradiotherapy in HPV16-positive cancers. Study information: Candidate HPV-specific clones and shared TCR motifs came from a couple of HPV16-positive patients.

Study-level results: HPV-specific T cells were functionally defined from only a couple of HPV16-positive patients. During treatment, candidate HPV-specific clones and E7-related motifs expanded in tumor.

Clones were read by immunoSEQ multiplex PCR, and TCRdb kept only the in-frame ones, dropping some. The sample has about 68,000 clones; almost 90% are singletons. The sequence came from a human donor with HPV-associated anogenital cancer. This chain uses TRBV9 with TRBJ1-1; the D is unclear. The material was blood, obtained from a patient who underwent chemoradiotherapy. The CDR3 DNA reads TGTGCCAGCAGCGTAGAGGTGAACACTGAAGCTTTCTTT. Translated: CASSVEVNTEAFF. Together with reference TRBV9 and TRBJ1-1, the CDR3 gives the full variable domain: DSGVTQTPKHLITATGQRVTLRCSPRSGDLSVYWYQQSLDQGLQFLIQYYNGEERAKGNILERFSAQQFPDLHSELNLSSLELGDSALYFCASSVEVNTEAFFGQGTRLTVV.